A single sample gave rise to the 20 T cell receptor beta chains below, sequenced in a study of blood T cell repertoires in COVID-19. Sequencing was performed with immunoSEQ multiplex PCR; in TCRdb, only in-frame clones are kept and a portion is missing. The sample holds a few hundred thousand clones, about four fifths seen once. The sequenced material came from peripheral blood. These receptors were collected from a human donor with acute or convalescent COVID-19. The donor label of this sample is uncertain.

The chain carries TRBV7-9 and TRBJ2-1; 13 bases line up with TRBD2. Per germline, CDR1 SEHNR and CDR2 FQNEAQ (reference sequence). This CDR3 comprises 15 residues. The V gene end was trimmed by 5 bases and the J gene end by 10 bases; junction bases not matched to a gene: 8. Here the CDR3 reads CASSRPGLAGQEQFF. The CDR3 nucleotides are TGTGCCAGCAGCCGCCCGGGACTAGCGGGACAGGAGCAGTTCTTC.

This chain connects TRBV28 to TRBJ1-4, with no clear D. This CDR3 spans 13 amino acids. CDR1 is MDHEN, CDR2 SYDVKM, per germline. V was shortened by 5 bases and J by 1 base, with 5 bases between the two germline ends. Here the CDR3 reads CASSVRTNEKLFF. In nucleotides, the CDR3 is TGTGCCAGCAGTGTTCGAACTAATGAAAAACTGTTTTTT.

This clone was detected a few times. The genes are TRBV29-1 and TRBJ1-2; possible D gene TRBD1, 5 bases. The germline V and J ends were trimmed by 7 bases and 1 base, with 16 bases remaining between them. CDR1 is SQVTM and CDR2 is ANQGSEA in the germline V gene. This CDR3 comprises 14 residues. Here the CDR3 reads CSATFWTHNYGYTF. The CDR3 nucleotides read TGCAGCGCGACCTTTTGGACACATAACTATGGCTACACCTTC.

This clone showed up just a few times. The genes are TRBV13 and TRBJ1-6; D is possibly TRBD1 (6 bases). CDR1 is PRHDT and CDR2 is FYEKMQ in the germline V gene (reference sequence). The V end lost 2 bases, the J end lost 4 bases, and 15 bases lay between the germline ends. This CDR3 region has 17 residues. The CDR3 loop reads CASSLRGGQGYNSPLHF. In DNA, the CDR3 is TGTGCCAGCAGCTTACGCGGGGGCCAAGGGTATAATTCACCCCTCCACTTT.

This chain uses TRBV4-2 with TRBJ2-7; 7 bases are shared with TRBD1. Germline loops: CDR1 LGHNA, CDR2 YNFKEQ. The CDR3 covers 15 residues. Germline trimming cut 0 bases from V and 1 base from J; bases unmatched to any gene: 3. DNA for the CDR3: TGTGCCAGCAGCCAAGAGACAGGGTCGTCCTACGAGCAGTACTTC. Its protein is CASSQETGSSYEQYF.

The chain has TRBV2 and TRBJ2-7; 9 bases agree with TRBD1. The CDR3 is made up of 15 amino acids. Germline V CDR1 and CDR2: SNHLY, FYNNEI. V was pared by 9 bases and J by 7 bases, with 16 bases of the junction left unmatched. For the CDR3, the DNA is TGTGCCAGTGGAGGGCGGACAGGGGCCCTGGAGGAGCAGTACTTC. This translates into CASGGRTGALEEQYF.

The CDR3, as DNA: TGTGCCAGCAGCTTTTCCCCAGGCCAAGAGACCCAGTACTTC. It codes for CASSFSPGQETQYF. J is TRBJ2-5 and V is TRBV7-8; D gene unclear. V was pared by 3 bases and J by 1 base, with 9 bases between. From germline, CDR1 is SGHVS and CDR2 FQNEAQ. The CDR3 is 14 amino acids.

The chain has TRBV6-5 and TRBJ1-1; D gene uncertain. Germline CDR1 and CDR2: MNHEY and SVGAGI. Trimming took 5 bases from V and 4 from J, leaving 17 bases between them. The CDR3 runs to 15 residues. CDR3 protein: CASSPRWEGTTEAFF. CDR3 DNA: TGTGCCAGCAGTCCCCGGTGGGAGGGCACCACTGAAGCTTTCTTT.

The chain carries TRBV21-1 and TRBJ2-3; no check of the table's D call, TRBD2, against the DNA was made. TRBV21-1 is a pseudogene segment. This CDR3 contains 18 residues. CDR3 sequence reads: CASSKGHRTSPSTDTQYF. The DNA of the CDR3 is TGTGCCAGCAGCAAAGGACATAGGACTAGTCCTAGCACAGATACGCAGTATTTT.

The chain joins TRBV5-8 to TRBJ1-2; perhaps TRBD1 as D (5 bases). CDR3 size: 13 residues. The V gene lost 2 bases and the J gene lost 12 bases, with 17 bases spanning the gap. Germline lookup yields CDR1 SGHTS and CDR2 YDEGEE. As DNA, the CDR3 is TGTGCCAGCAGCTTCTCCAGGGTTGCATGGGACACCTTC. It translates to CASSFSRVAWDTF.

The chain combines TRBV6-2 or TRBV6-3 with TRBJ2-7; weak D call: TRBD2 (6 bases). The CDR3 totals 15 residues. V was pared by 0 bases and J by 6 bases, with 15 bases between. CDR1 and CDR2 (germline): MNHEY, SVGEGT. The CDR3 here is CASSYSRGRIGEQYF. CDR3 coding DNA: TGTGCCAGCAGTTACTCGCGGGGTCGGATCGGCGAGCAGTACTTC.

V is TRBV11-2 and J is TRBJ1-6, with D perhaps TRBD1 (5 bases). V lost 3 bases and J 10 bases, leaving 16 bases between the germline ends. The CDR3 runs 15 residues. Germline lookup yields CDR1 SGHAT and CDR2 FQNNGV. The chain's CDR3 is CASSFDQGRGSPLHF. DNA for the CDR3: TGTGCCAGCAGCTTCGATCAGGGTAGAGGCTCACCCCTCCACTTT.

The rearrangement links TRBV19 to TRBJ1-2; D is possibly TRBD1 (6 bases). Germline V gives CDR1 LNHDA, CDR2 SQIVND (reference sequence). The V gene lost 5 bases and the J gene lost 0 bases, with 16 bases spanning the gap. CDR3 length: 16 residues. CDR3 loop: CASSVLDRRANYGYTF. The CDR3 nucleotides are TGTGCCAGTAGTGTCCTAGACAGGCGAGCTAACTATGGCTACACCTTC.

The chain joins TRBV7-9 to TRBJ1-2, with TRBD1 matching over 8 bases. From germline, CDR1 is SEHNR and CDR2 FQNEAQ (reference sequence). J was trimmed by 3 bases and V by 4 bases; bases with no gene match: 10. The CDR3 has 16 residues. CDR3 in amino acids: CASSSSDRGFDYGYTF. The DNA for the CDR3 is TGTGCCAGCAGCTCAAGCGACAGGGGATTCGACTATGGCTACACCTTC.

The V and J genes are TRBV4-2 and TRBJ1-2; D remains ambiguous. Germline V gene lookup returns CDR1 LGHNA and CDR2 YNFKEQ. Trimming pared 0 bases from V and 8 bases from J, leaving 10 bases between. This CDR3 contains 13 residues. The CDR3 sequence is CASSQDPVRGYTF. The CDR3, as DNA: TGTGCCAGCAGCCAAGACCCGGTCCGGGGCTACACCTTC.

The J gene is TRBJ2-5, the V gene TRBV7-2; 10 bases line up with TRBD2. V gave up 4 bases and J gave up 4 bases; unmatched junction bases: 12. This CDR3 is built from 17 residues. Germline values: CDR1 SGHTA, CDR2 FQGNSA. The CDR3 sequence: CASSSYEQRGGRETQYF. DNA for the CDR3: TGTGCCAGCAGCTCCTACGAACAGCGGGGGGGAAGAGAGACCCAGTACTTC.

This sequence joins TRBV7-2 and TRBJ1-5; 7 bases align to TRBD1. After removal of 4 bases from V and 5 bases from J, the junction contained 8 bases not matched to a gene. The length of the CDR3 is 15 residues. Germline V gene data show CDR1 as SGHTA and CDR2 as FQGNSA. CDR3 region: CASSWLTGWHQPQHF. The CDR3 DNA sequence: TGTGCCAGCAGCTGGCTGACAGGGTGGCATCAGCCCCAGCATTTT.

This chain connects TRBV7-9 to TRBJ2-3; D remains ambiguous. From germline, CDR1 is SEHNR and CDR2 FQNEAQ (reference sequence). The germline V and J ends were trimmed by 2 bases and 2 bases, with 5 bases remaining between them. The length of the CDR3 is 13 residues. The DNA for the CDR3 is TGTGCCAGCAGCTTAACTACCACAGATACGCAGTATTTT. It translates to CASSLTTTDTQYF.

The chain carries TRBV2 and TRBJ2-5, with a possible D match to TRBD2 (6 bases). The CDR3 totals 13 residues. Germline values: CDR1 SNHLY, CDR2 FYNNEI. V lost 2 bases and J lost 6, with 10 bases in between. This CDR3 is CASSESGLKTQYF. DNA of the CDR3: TGTGCCAGCAGTGAAAGCGGGTTAAAGACCCAGTACTTC.

The V gene is TRBV28, the J gene TRBJ2-7; weak D call: TRBD1 (6 bases). The CDR3 runs 14 residues. The germline V gene encodes CDR1 MDHEN and CDR2 SYDVKM. V gave up 6 bases and J gave up 2 bases, with 14 bases separating them. The CDR3 sequence: CASRRDIGTYEQYF. As DNA, the CDR3 is TGTGCCAGCAGAAGGGACATCGGGACCTACGAGCAGTACTTC.